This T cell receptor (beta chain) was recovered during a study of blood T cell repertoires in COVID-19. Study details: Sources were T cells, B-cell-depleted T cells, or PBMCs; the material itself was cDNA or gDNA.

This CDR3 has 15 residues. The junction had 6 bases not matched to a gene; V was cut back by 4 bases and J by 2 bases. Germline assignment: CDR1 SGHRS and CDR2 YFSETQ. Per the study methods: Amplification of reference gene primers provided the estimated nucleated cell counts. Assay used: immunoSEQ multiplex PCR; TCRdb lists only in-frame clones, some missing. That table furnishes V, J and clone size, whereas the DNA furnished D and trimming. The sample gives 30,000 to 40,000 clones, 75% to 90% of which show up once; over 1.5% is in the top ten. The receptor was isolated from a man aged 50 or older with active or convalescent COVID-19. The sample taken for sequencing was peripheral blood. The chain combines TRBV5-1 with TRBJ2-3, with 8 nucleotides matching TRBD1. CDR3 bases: TGCGCCAGCAGCCTCGGACAGGGCAACACAGATACGCAGTATTTT. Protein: CASSLGQGNTDTQYF.